This T cell receptor beta chain was sequenced for a study of CD8 T cells in ankylosing spondylitis. Via MiXCR, TCRdb re-called the 5' RACE reads, giving one row per CDR3 protein. The sample consists of hundreds of thousands of distinct CDR3 sequences, approximately 12% of them appearing once. Findings and caveats of the study: As reported, disease-linked clones showed significant enrichment in matched ankylosing spondylitis synovial fluid. The study identified a TCR beta motif of several highly homologous variants that appeared characteristic of ankylosing spondylitis blood.

Trimming left V 7 bases short and J 11 bases short, with 22 bases between. Per germline, CDR1 KGHDR and CDR2 SFDVKD. CDR3 length: 14 amino acids. About this clonotype itself: Its antigen is still unknown.

The sample taken for sequencing was blood, either unsorted or a sorted T cell fraction (not recorded which). This sequence joins TRBV24-1 and TRBJ1-1; D possibly corresponds to TRBD1 (6 bases). The source is a male donor with ankylosing spondylitis. The CDR3 nucleotides read TGTGCCACCAGCGACTCTACCGAGGGGGTAAAGGCTTTCTTT. Its translation: CATSDSTEGVKAFF.